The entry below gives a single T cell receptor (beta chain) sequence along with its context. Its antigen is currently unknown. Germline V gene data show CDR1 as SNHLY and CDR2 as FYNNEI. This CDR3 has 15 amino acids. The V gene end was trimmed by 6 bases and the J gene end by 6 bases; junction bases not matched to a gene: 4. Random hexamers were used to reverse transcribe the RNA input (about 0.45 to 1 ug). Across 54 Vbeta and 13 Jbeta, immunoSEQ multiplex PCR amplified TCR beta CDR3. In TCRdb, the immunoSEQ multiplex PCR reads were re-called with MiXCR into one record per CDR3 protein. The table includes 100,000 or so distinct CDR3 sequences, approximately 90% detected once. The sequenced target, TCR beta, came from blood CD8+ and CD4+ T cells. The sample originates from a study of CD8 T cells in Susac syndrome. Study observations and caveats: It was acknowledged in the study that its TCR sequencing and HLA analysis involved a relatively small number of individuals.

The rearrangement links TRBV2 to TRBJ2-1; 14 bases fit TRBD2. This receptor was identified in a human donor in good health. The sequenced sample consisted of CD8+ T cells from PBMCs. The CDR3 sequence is CASRGLAGAVNEQFF. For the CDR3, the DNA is TGTGCCAGCAGGGGACTAGCGGGAGCGGTCAATGAGCAGTTCTTC.